This T cell receptor (beta chain) comes out of a study of T cell responses to AZD1222 COVID-19 vaccine. V was clipped by 1 base and J by 5 bases, with 11 bases between them. The germline V gene has CDR1 SGHVS and CDR2 FQNEAQ. The CDR3 sequence is 15 residues long. As concerns this clone: What it binds is unknown.

The protocol was immunoSEQ multiplex PCR, while the TCRdb copy is restricted to in-frame clones and leaves out a portion. The sample lists around 45,000 clones; 80% to 95% were seen once. Points from the study as a whole: Spike-specific TCR breadth and depth went up after people got two AZD1222 doses. Regions 160-218 and 743-854 dominated among vaccine-associated CD4 TCRs spanning spike.

The TCR was taken from an adult who received the AZD1222 COVID-19 vaccine. This sequence joins TRBV7-8 and TRBJ1-4, with D perhaps TRBD1 (6 bases). The material was peripheral blood, obtained 28 days after the second AZD1222 dose. CDR3 DNA sequence: TGTGCCAGCAGCTTAGGGACCGGGACAAATGAAAAACTGTTTTTT. Translation gives CASSLGTGTNEKLFF.